Listed here are 30 T cell receptor beta chains from one sample, sequenced in a study of cytomegalovirus exposure and HLA in healthy donors. The primer mix had 60 Vbeta and 13 Jbeta primers. TCRdb's copy holds only in-frame clones and misses some; the assay was immunoSEQ multiplex PCR. The sample lists roughly 100,000 clones; approximately 66% were seen once. What was sequenced was PBMCs. These receptors originate from a middle-aged man in good health and CMV-seropositive.

This clone was observed once. The V and J genes are TRBV5-6 and TRBJ2-1; D gene uncertain. Between the trimmed V and J ends, which lost 1 base and 14 bases, there was a span of 10 bases. Germline V gene data show CDR1 as SGHDT and CDR2 as YYEEEE. The CDR3 has 11 amino acids. CDR3 region: CASSLQNYKFF. The CDR3 nucleotides are TGTGCCAGCAGCTTGCAGAACTATAAGTTCTTC.

The chain links TRBV7-9 to TRBJ2-1, with D perhaps matching TRBD2 (6 bases). The CDR3 runs to 15 residues. Germline CDR1 is SEHNR and CDR2 is FQNEAQ (reference sequence). The ends were cut back, 2 bases at V and 0 bases at J, with 8 bases in the middle. CDR3 nucleotide sequence: TGTGCCAGCAGCTTACTCGGGGGCTCCTACAATGAGCAGTTCTTC. Translation: CASSLLGGSYNEQFF. Based on the CDR3 plus reference TRBV7-9 and TRBJ2-1, the full variable domain is DTGVSQNPRHKITKRGQNVTFRCDPISEHNRLYWYRQTLGQGPEFLTYFQNEAQLEKSRLLSDRFSAERPKGSFSTLEIQRTEQGDSAMYLCASSLLGGSYNEQFFGPGTRLTVL.

The V and J genes are TRBV2 and TRBJ2-4; no firm D call. In germline, CDR1 is SNHLY, CDR2 FYNNEI. V lost 3 bases and J 0 bases, leaving 3 bases between the germline ends. The CDR3 covers 13 residues. CDR3 sequence: CASSDKAKNIQYF. Written as DNA, the CDR3 is TGTGCCAGCAGTGACAAAGCCAAAAACATTCAGTACTTC.

This clone was observed once. This chain uses TRBV5-1 with TRBJ1-1; D gene uncertain. Trimming took 4 bases from V and 5 from J, leaving 6 bases between them. Germline V gene sequence: CDR1 SGHRS, CDR2 YFSETQ. This CDR3 has 11 amino acids. The CDR3 DNA reads as TGCGCCAGCAGCCATAGTACTGAAGCTTTCTTT. This gives the protein CASSHSTEAFF.

This clone turned up a few times. V usage is TRBV9 and J usage is TRBJ2-7; 9 bases are shared with TRBD1. The CDR3 is made up of 16 amino acids. V dropped 3 bases and J dropped 0; count of bases not matched to a gene: 7. Germline V gene lookup returns CDR1 SGDLS and CDR2 YYNGEE. CDR3: CASSDTGGSPSYEQYF. The CDR3 nucleotides read TGTGCCAGCAGCGATACAGGGGGCTCCCCCTCCTACGAGCAGTACTTC.

This chain joins TRBV28 and TRBJ1-5; perhaps TRBD1 as D (6 bases). The germline V gene has CDR1 MDHEN and CDR2 SYDVKM. V was shortened by 3 bases and J by 11 bases, with 11 bases between the two germline ends. The CDR3 totals 12 residues. This CDR3 is CASSLGGATQHF. The CDR3 DNA follows: TGTGCCAGCAGTTTGGGGGGGGCAACCCAGCATTTT.

This chain links TRBV5-1 with TRBJ2-3; 7 positions match TRBD2. Trimming at V came to 5 bases and at J to 5 bases, leaving 8 bases not matched to a gene. The CDR3 has 14 amino acids. Germline V gene data show CDR1 as SGHRS and CDR2 as YFSETQ. The CDR3 sequence: CASSPGGGRDTQYF. CDR3 coding DNA: TGCGCCAGCAGTCCCGGGGGAGGGAGAGATACGCAGTATTTT. The whole variable domain, remainder taken from reference TRBV5-1 and TRBJ2-3, is KAGVTQTPRYLIKTRGQQVTLSCSPISGHRSVSWYQQTPGQGLQFLFEYFSETQRNKGNFPGRFSGRQFSNSRSEMNVSTLELGDSALYLCASSPGGGRDTQYFGPGTRLTVL.

The chain has TRBV27 and TRBJ2-1; 8 bases fit TRBD2. V lost 7 bases to trimming and J lost 9 bases; unmatched junction nucleotides: 11. The CDR3 is 14 amino acids. Germline loops: CDR1 MNHEY, CDR2 SMNVEV (reference sequence). This CDR3 is CASKNAGGASEQFF. CDR3 nucleotides: TGTGCCAGCAAAAATGCGGGAGGCGCCAGTGAGCAGTTCTTC.

The chain carries TRBV7-3 and TRBJ2-3, with 8 bases matching TRBD2. The junction had 3 bases not matched to a gene; V was cut back by 5 bases and J by 2 bases. The germline V gene encodes CDR1 SGHTA and CDR2 FQGTGA. CDR3 length: 14 amino acids. The CDR3 region is CASSVSGITDTQYF. The CDR3 nucleotides are TGTGCCAGCAGCGTTAGCGGGATCACAGATACGCAGTATTTT.

Only one count was recorded for this clone. The chain links TRBV28 to TRBJ2-1; perhaps TRBD2 as D (6 bases). Trimming removed 6 bases at V and 6 bases at J, with 21 bases between. Germline CDR1 is MDHEN and CDR2 is SYDVKM. The length of the CDR3 is 16 residues. In nucleotides, the CDR3 is TGTGCCAGCAGCCCATCCGGGTTGGAGGGCTTCAATGAGCAGTTCTTC. It specifies CASSPSGLEGFNEQFF. The full variable domain, its missing parts supplied by reference TRBV28 and TRBJ2-1, is DVKVTQSSRYLVKRTGEKVFLECVQDMDHENMFWYRQDPGLGLRLIYFSYDVKMKEKGDIPEGYSVSREKKERFSLILESASTNQTSMYLCASSPSGLEGFNEQFFGPGTRLTVL.

This clone has only a few counts. The chain carries TRBV11-2 and TRBJ2-7; 9 positions agree with TRBD2. This CDR3 comprises 16 residues. With V trimmed by 0 bases and J by 3 bases, 6 bases remained unmatched. Per germline, CDR1 SGHAT and CDR2 FQNNGV. The chain's CDR3 is CASSLEASGTYYEQYF. The CDR3 DNA reads as TGTGCCAGCAGCTTAGAGGCTAGCGGGACCTACTACGAGCAGTACTTC.

This clone appeared once. The V and J genes are TRBV7-2 and TRBJ1-2, with no clear D. V shed 2 bases and J shed 4 bases, with 11 bases lying between them. Germline assignment: CDR1 SGHTA and CDR2 FQGNSA. The CDR3 runs to 14 residues. The CDR3: CASSLQLRVYGYTF. For the CDR3, the DNA is TGTGCCAGCAGCTTACAATTGAGGGTCTATGGCTACACCTTC.

This chain connects TRBV6-5 to TRBJ1-6; D may be TRBD1 (5 bases). The germline V gene encodes CDR1 MNHEY and CDR2 SVGAGI. The ends were cut back, 2 bases at V and 10 bases at J, with 12 bases in the middle. This CDR3 comprises 14 residues. CDR3 bases: TGTGCCAGCAGTTACGTCCAGGGTCGGTCACCCCTCCACTTT. This codes for CASSYVQGRSPLHF.

The gene calls are TRBV10-3 and TRBJ2-2; 8 bases align to TRBD1. V lost 9 bases, J lost 5 bases, and 8 bases stayed unmatched. Germline V CDR1 and CDR2: ENHRY, SYGVKD. This CDR3 contains 14 residues. The CDR3 here is CAITTGAGTGELFF. As DNA, the CDR3 is TGTGCCATTACGACAGGGGCAGGTACCGGGGAGCTGTTTTTT.

The J gene is TRBJ2-1, the V gene TRBV5-1, with 7 nucleotides matching TRBD2. Germline loops: CDR1 SGHRS, CDR2 YFSETQ. V was clipped by 5 bases and J by 6 bases; unmatched bases: 20. The length of the CDR3 is 18 residues. The CDR3 DNA is TGCGCCAGCAGTTCTCACGGGGGGATGGGGAGTGACGTCAATGAGCAGTTCTTC. Residues: CASSSHGGMGSDVNEQFF.

The chain carries TRBV7-2 and TRBJ1-2; D gene ambiguous. V lost 0 bases and J 3 bases, leaving 14 bases between the germline ends. CDR1 and CDR2 from the germline V gene are SGHTA and FQGNSA. This CDR3 has 16 residues. CDR3 bases: TGTGCCAGCAGCTTAGCGATTCCGGACGGGGACTATGGCTACACCTTC. Residues: CASSLAIPDGDYGYTF. Full variable domain (remainder filled in from reference TRBV7-2 and TRBJ1-2): GAGVSQSPSNKVTEKGKDVELRCDPISGHTALYWYRQSLGQGLEFLIYFQGNSAPDKSGLPSDRFSAERTGGSVSTLTIQRTQQEDSAVYLCASSLAIPDGDYGYTFGSGTRLTVV.

V is TRBV6-5 and J is TRBJ1-3; no clear D. The CDR3 length is 11 residues. Trimming cost V 8 bases and J 7 bases, with 9 bases left between them. Germline V gene data show CDR1 as MNHEY and CDR2 as SVGAGI. CDR3 nucleotide sequence: TGTGCCAGCCAAGCGGCTAACACCATATATTTT. Protein: CASQAANTIYF.

This rearrangement joins TRBV29-1 to TRBJ1-1; 8 nucleotides agree with TRBD1. The germline CDR1 and CDR2 sequences are SQVTM and ANQGSEA. The CDR3 covers 14 residues. The CDR3: CTTTKDRESTEAFF. CDR3 DNA sequence: TGCACGACTACTAAGGACAGGGAATCGACTGAAGCTTTCTTT. The entire variable domain, with the rest obtained from reference TRBV29-1 and TRBJ1-1, is as follows: SAVISQKPSRDICQRGTSLTIQCQVDSQVTMMFWYRQQPGQSLTLIATANQGSEATYESGFVIDKFPISRPNLTFSTLTVSNMSPEDSSIYLCTTTKDRESTEAFFGQGTRLTVV.

The V gene is TRBV7-9, the J gene TRBJ1-5, with D unresolved. CDR3 length: 15 residues. Germline CDR1 reads SEHNR; CDR2 reads FQNEAQ (reference sequence). V lost 5 bases and J 3 bases, leaving 14 bases between the germline ends. CDR3 in DNA: TGTGCCAGCAGCAACTTTCCCGCCTACAATCAGCCCCAGCATTTT. It translates to CASSNFPAYNQPQHF.

The chain recombines TRBV21-1 with TRBJ2-4; TRBD1 reflects the table's D call only, with no check against the DNA. TRBV21-1 is classified as a pseudogene. This CDR3 has 17 residues. CDR3 sequence reads: CASKLTKTGLAKNIQYF. The CDR3 nucleotides read TGTGCCAGCAAACTAACCAAGACAGGACTAGCCAAAAACATTCAGTACTTC.

The chain joins TRBV28 to TRBJ2-7; 11 nucleotides agree with TRBD2. The CDR3 loop spans 17 amino acids. J lost 2 bases, V lost 4 bases, and 10 bases had no gene match. Germline V gene sequence: CDR1 MDHEN, CDR2 SYDVKM. The CDR3, as DNA: TGTGCCAGCAGTTCACCATTTAGCGGGAGGGGGGCCTACGAGCAGTACTTC. Translating gives CASSSPFSGRGAYEQYF.

This clone showed up just once. The chain employs TRBV5-4 and TRBJ1-4; TRBD1 agrees at 7 bases. In germline, CDR1 is SGHNT, CDR2 YYREEE (reference sequence). The CDR3 runs 14 residues. V trimming: 2 bases; J trimming: 8 bases; junction bases outside the gene matches: 6. For the CDR3, the DNA is TGTGCCAGCAGCTTACGCGGGACAGAAGAAAAACTGTTTTTT. Protein sequence: CASSLRGTEEKLFF.

The chain couples TRBV6-1 to TRBJ1-1; D not resolved. The V gene's germline CDR1 is MNHNS and CDR2 SASEGT. V lost 8 bases and J lost 0, with 16 bases in between. This CDR3 is 15 amino acids long. This CDR3 is CASWSRVGMNTEAFF. Written as DNA, the CDR3 is TGTGCCAGCTGGAGCAGAGTCGGCATGAACACTGAAGCTTTCTTT.

The chain joins TRBV5-1 to TRBJ2-3; 7 bases agree with TRBD1. Germline V CDR1 and CDR2: SGHRS, YFSETQ. The V gene end was trimmed by 5 bases and the J gene end by 1 base; junction bases not matched to a gene: 1. This CDR3 has 13 amino acids. The CDR3 nucleotides read TGCGCCAGCAGAACAGGGGGCACAGATACGCAGTATTTT. Protein sequence: CASRTGGTDTQYF.

The chain carries TRBV4-1 and TRBJ2-1; 8 bases match TRBD2. Germline CDR1 is MGHRA and CDR2 is YSYEKL. This CDR3 is 15 amino acids long. After removal of 3 bases from V and 6 bases from J, the junction contained 7 bases not matched to a gene. This chain's CDR3 is CASSHSGRRINEQFF. The CDR3 DNA is TGCGCCAGCAGCCACAGCGGGAGACGGATCAATGAGCAGTTCTTC.

V usage is TRBV11-3 and J usage is TRBJ2-1; 12 bases are a match to TRBD2. Germline V gives CDR1 SGHNT, CDR2 YENEEA. V lost 5 bases and J lost 8; bases outside the gene matches: 10. The CDR3 is made up of 16 amino acids. CDR3 sequence: CASSQRLAGERHEQFF. DNA for the CDR3: TGTGCCAGCAGCCAGAGACTAGCGGGAGAGCGTCATGAGCAGTTCTTC.

The chain couples TRBV10-2 to TRBJ1-1; D perhaps matches TRBD1 (5 bases). Between the trimmed V and J ends, which lost 3 bases and 1 base, there was a span of 6 bases. The CDR3 has 13 residues. The germline CDR1 and CDR2 sequences are WSHSY and SAAADI. The DNA of the CDR3 is TGCGCCAGCAGTGACAGGGCGAACACTGAAGCTTTCTTT. It encodes CASSDRANTEAFF.

The chain joins TRBV6-5 to TRBJ1-2; a possible D gene is TRBD1 (5 bases). CDR1 MNHEY and CDR2 SVGAGI come from the germline V gene. The CDR3 runs 14 residues. Trimming cost V 2 bases and J 8 bases, with 15 bases left between them. The CDR3, as DNA: TGTGCCAGCAGTTACGGTCAGGGAACTAGCGGCTACACCTTC. Its translation is CASSYGQGTSGYTF.

About this clone itself: The sample holds other DNA sequences that translate to the same CDR3. The CDR3 protein is CASSPTSGSAYEQYV. CDR3 bases: TGTGCCAGCAGTCCTACTAGCGGGAGTGCCTACGAGCAGTACGTC. The gene calls are TRBV6-1 and TRBJ2-7; 11 nucleotides align to TRBD2. The CDR3 runs 15 residues. With 5 bases clipped from V and 2 bases from J, the junction kept 5 bases outside the gene matches. Germline loops: CDR1 MNHNS, CDR2 SASEGT.

This chain joins TRBV6-1 and TRBJ1-2, with D maybe TRBD1 (5 bases). CDR3 length: 11 amino acids. V lost 2 bases and J 8 bases, leaving 6 bases between the germline ends. Per the germline V gene, CDR1 is MNHNS and CDR2 is SASEGT. The CDR3 DNA sequence: TGTGCCAGCAGTGAACAGGGAGGCTACACCTTC. Translating it yields CASSEQGGYTF.